This T cell receptor beta chain stems from a study of blood T cell repertoires in COVID-19. The table came from immunoSEQ multiplex PCR; TCRdb's copy has only in-frame clones and leaves some out. The data show just under 350,000 clones, about 90% seen once. Germline CDR1 SGHTA, CDR2 FQGNSA. This CDR3 contains 16 residues. V lost 1 base, J lost 4 bases, and 13 bases lay in between. This TCR was recovered from a woman aged 18-30 years who had recovered from COVID-19. The sequencing sample was made of peripheral blood. This chain connects TRBV7-2 to TRBJ1-4; a weak D match, TRBD1 (6 bases). The CDR3 region has the DNA TGTGCCAGCAGCTTAGGTGCGGGGGCGTTTAATGAAAAACTGTTTTTT. It encodes CASSLGAGAFNEKLFF.